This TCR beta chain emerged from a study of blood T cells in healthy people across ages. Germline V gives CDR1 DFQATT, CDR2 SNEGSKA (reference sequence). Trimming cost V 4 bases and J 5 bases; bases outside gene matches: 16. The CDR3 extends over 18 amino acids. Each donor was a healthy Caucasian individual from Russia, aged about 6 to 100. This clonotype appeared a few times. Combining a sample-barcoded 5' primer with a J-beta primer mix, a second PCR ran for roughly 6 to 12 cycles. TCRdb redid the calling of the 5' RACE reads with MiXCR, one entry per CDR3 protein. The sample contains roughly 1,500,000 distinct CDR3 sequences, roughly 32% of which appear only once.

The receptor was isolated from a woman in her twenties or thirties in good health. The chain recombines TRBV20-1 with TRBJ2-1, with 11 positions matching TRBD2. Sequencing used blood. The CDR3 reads CSATDPLSGRGGNNEQFF. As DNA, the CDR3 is TGCAGTGCTACCGACCCCCTTAGCGGGAGGGGTGGAAACAATGAGCAGTTCTTC.